Each of the 3 T cell receptor beta chains below was sequenced from the same sample in a study of blood T cell repertoires in COVID-19. Some clones are missing from TCRdb's copy, which holds only in-frame ones; the method was immunoSEQ multiplex PCR. Among hundreds of thousands of clones listed, roughly four fifths were seen once. Material: peripheral blood. These receptor sequences come from a woman between 45 and 60 years old who had recovered from COVID-19.

The CDR3 DNA is TGCGCCAGCAGCCCCCAGGTATGCAGATCCTCCTACGAGCAGTACTTC. Its translation: CASSPQVCRSSYEQYF. V usage is TRBV23-1 and J usage is TRBJ2-7, with D uncertain. TRBV23-1 is annotated as an ORF whose role is uncertain. The CDR3 has 16 residues. The V gene lost 6 bases and the J gene lost 0 bases, with 18 bases spanning the gap.

This clone was detected once. J is TRBJ2-2 and V is TRBV3-1 (or the pseudogene TRBV3-2), with a possible D match to TRBD2 (6 bases). The V gene lost 2 bases and the J gene lost 0 bases, with 16 bases spanning the gap. The CDR3 is 18 amino acids. The V gene's germline CDR1 is LGHDT and CDR2 YNNKEL (reference sequence). CDR3 protein: CASSQRKDSGANTGELFF. CDR3 nucleotides: TGTGCCAGCAGCCAAAGAAAGGATAGCGGCGCGAACACCGGGGAGCTGTTTTTT.

V is TRBV9 and J is TRBJ1-2; 7 nucleotides match TRBD1. Per the germline V gene, CDR1 is SGDLS and CDR2 is YYNGEE. Trimming removed 4 bases from V and 3 bases from J; junction bases left unmatched: 9. CDR3 size: 15 residues. In DNA form, the CDR3 reads TGTGCCAGCAGCACCGAGCAGGGGGGTTACTATGGCTACACCTTC. This gives the protein CASSTEQGGYYGYTF.